These 13 T cell receptor beta chains share one sample of origin, sequenced in a study of radiation and T cells in renal cell carcinoma. The time point denotes: blood 4 weeks post-SBRT, at nephrectomy. Treatment specified: 15 Gy SBRT to primary tumor, nephrectomy 4 weeks later. Generated by immunoSEQ multiplex PCR, the TCRdb table keeps only in-frame clones and is missing some. The sample lists around 180,000 clones; about 85% were seen once. The sequencing used blood, collected from a patient whose treatment included radiotherapy and nephrectomy. All receptors derive from a woman aged 45-59 years with renal cell carcinoma.

The J gene is TRBJ2-7, the V gene TRBV5-4; D may be TRBD1 (7 bases). Trimming took off 1 base at V and 1 base at J, with 12 bases between the two ends. Per the germline V gene, CDR1 is SGHNT and CDR2 is YYREEE (reference sequence). This CDR3 contains 15 residues. In DNA form, the CDR3 reads TGTGCCAGCAGCTTGAACAGGGGAGGTTCCTACGAGCAGTACTTC. This translates into CASSLNRGGSYEQYF.

V and J are TRBV5-4 and TRBJ1-4, with D maybe TRBD1 (6 bases). Looked up from germline, CDR1 is SGHNT and CDR2 is YYREEE (reference sequence). The CDR3 is 16 residues long. The V and J ends lost 0 bases and 5 bases respectively, with 14 bases between them. The CDR3 nucleotides read TGTGCCAGCAGCTTGGGACAGGACCTAGGGAATGAAAAACTGTTTTTT. Translated, it gives CASSLGQDLGNEKLFF. Full variable domain (rest looked up from reference TRBV5-4 and TRBJ1-4): ETGVTQSPTHLIKTRGQQVTLRCSSQSGHNTVSWYQQALGQGPQFIFQYYREEENGRGNFPPRFSGLQFPNYSSELNVNALELDDSALYLCASSLGQDLGNEKLFFGSGTQLSVL.

The chain recombines TRBV6-5 with TRBJ2-7; D gene ambiguous. Germline CDR1 and CDR2: MNHEY and SVGAGI. Deletions cut 8 bases from V and 0 bases from J, with 11 bases between. The CDR3 length is 13 residues. Here the CDR3 DNA reads TGTGCCAGCGGGCAACCCTCCTCCTACGAGCAGTACTTC. Translating gives CASGQPSSYEQYF.

The chain combines TRBV15 with TRBJ2-7; no firm D call. V was cut by 8 bases and J by 2 bases, with 16 bases left in between. The V gene's germline CDR1 is LNHNV and CDR2 YYDKDF (reference sequence). This CDR3 is built from 14 residues. For the CDR3, the DNA is TGTGCCACCTCACCAGTAACCCAGCCCTACGAGCAGTACTTC. Translation gives CATSPVTQPYEQYF.

The chain uses TRBV11-1 and TRBJ1-5, with D perhaps matching TRBD1 (6 bases). The CDR3 length is 13 residues. Germline CDR1 is SGHAT and CDR2 is FQDESV (reference sequence). The V gene lost 2 bases and the J gene lost 6 bases, with 8 bases spanning the gap. This CDR3 reads CASSLKGGQPQHF. In DNA, the CDR3 is TGTGCCAGCAGCTTAAAAGGGGGTCAGCCCCAGCATTTT. The full variable domain, rest sourced from reference TRBV11-1 and TRBJ1-5, is EAEVAQSPRYKITEKSQAVAFWCDPISGHATLYWYRQILGQGPELLVQFQDESVVDDSQLPKDRFSAERLKGVDSTLKIQPAELGDSAMYLCASSLKGGQPQHFGDGTRLSIL.

The chain combines TRBV15 with TRBJ1-4; 7 bases match TRBD1. CDR3 length: 15 residues. Germline CDR1 is LNHNV and CDR2 is YYDKDF (reference sequence). The trim removed 0 bases at V and 5 bases at J, leaving 3 bases unmatched. The CDR3: CATSRDGQVNEKLFF. The DNA of the CDR3 is TGTGCCACCAGCAGAGACGGACAGGTCAATGAAAAACTGTTTTTT.

The CDR3 bases are TGTGCCAGCAGGAACGGACAGGGGGCTGATGGCTACACCTTC. It is translated as CASRNGQGADGYTF. The chain has TRBV13 and TRBJ1-2, with 11 nucleotides matching TRBD1. CDR3 length: 14 residues. V lost 6 bases, J lost 6 bases, and 6 bases stayed unmatched. The germline CDR1 and CDR2 sequences are PRHDT and FYEKMQ (reference sequence).

This clone has a single count. The V gene is TRBV5-1, the J gene TRBJ2-7; no definite D call. The V end was cut by 4 bases, the J end by 0 bases, with 5 bases between. CDR3 size: 12 residues. CDR1 and CDR2 from the germline V gene are SGHRS and YFSETQ. The CDR3 DNA follows: TGCGCCAGCAGCGACGACTCCTACGAGCAGTACTTC. This gives the protein CASSDDSYEQYF.

This sequence joins TRBV29-1 and TRBJ2-3, with D possibly matching TRBD2 (5 bases). V dropped 7 bases and J dropped 2 bases, with 13 bases sitting between them. Germline CDR1 is SQVTM and CDR2 is ANQGSEA. The CDR3 totals 13 residues. Written as DNA, the CDR3 is TGCAGCGCTACGAGGGCGTCCACAGATACGCAGTATTTT. Residues: CSATRASTDTQYF.

V and J are TRBV6-5 and TRBJ2-1, with a possible D match to TRBD2 (6 bases). The germline V gene has CDR1 MNHEY and CDR2 SVGAGI. The V and J ends lost 2 bases and 2 bases respectively, with 13 bases between them. This CDR3 has 16 residues. In DNA, the CDR3 is TGTGCCAGCAGTTACGGTTGGCGGGGAGCCTACAATGAGCAGTTCTTC. It yields the protein CASSYGWRGAYNEQFF.

The CDR3 region has the DNA TGTGCCAGCAGCTTAGATCACAGTGGTGGCTACACCTTC. This translates into CASSLDHSGGYTF. The gene calls are TRBV7-9 and TRBJ1-2; D is uncertain. Germline V gene sequence: CDR1 SEHNR, CDR2 FQNEAQ (reference sequence). CDR3 length equals 13 residues. With 1 base removed from V and 7 bases from J, the gap between germline ends came to 10 bases.

This clone was seen a handful of times. The chain combines TRBV14 with TRBJ1-1; D remains ambiguous. The CDR3 has 14 amino acids. V shed 0 bases and J shed 6 bases, with 11 bases lying between them. The germline gives CDR1 SGHDN, CDR2 FVKESK. In DNA form, the CDR3 reads TGTGCCAGCAGCCAAGATCCACTTTGGCCTGAAGCTTTCTTT. As protein: CASSQDPLWPEAFF.

The CDR3 DNA reads TGTGCCAGCAGCCTAGTAGCCCCAGATACGCAGTATTTT. As protein: CASSLVAPDTQYF. This chain uses TRBV14 with TRBJ2-3; D is ambiguous. V was shortened by 4 bases and J by 4 bases, with 9 bases between the two germline ends. The germline gives CDR1 SGHDN, CDR2 FVKESK. This CDR3 contains 13 residues.